This entry lists 28 T cell receptor beta chains sequenced from one sample in a study of blood T cells in healthy people across ages. Combining a sample-barcoded 5' primer with a J-beta primer mix, a second PCR ran for about 7 to 11 cycles. TCRdb passed the 5' RACE reads through MiXCR, listing each CDR3 protein once. The sample includes some 900,000 distinct CDR3 sequences, around 49% of them seen just once. The source material was blood. The receptors come from a young man in good health.

Notes on this clonotype: At one end, the junction sequence differs from germline, possibly due to a read error. V is TRBV7-2 and J is TRBJ2-4; D is perhaps TRBD2 (5 bases). This CDR3 contains 15 residues. Germline assignment: CDR1 SGHTA and CDR2 FQGNSA. CDR3 region: CVSSLWEIPKNIQYF. The CDR3 coding sequence is TGTGTCAGCAGCTTATGGGAGATACCAAAAAACATTCAGTACTTC.

This clonotype occurred a few times. The gene calls are TRBV7-2 and TRBJ2-1, with D tentatively TRBD2 (5 bases). Germline loops: CDR1 SGHTA, CDR2 FQGNSA. The germline V and J ends were trimmed by 1 base and 0 bases, with 10 bases remaining between them. CDR3 length: 16 amino acids. CDR3 residues: CASSLVSGSSYNEQFF. DNA for the CDR3: TGTGCCAGCAGCTTAGTGTCGGGGAGCTCCTACAATGAGCAGTTCTTC.

The chain joins TRBV7-2 to TRBJ1-1; possibly TRBD1 for D (6 bases). Trimming removed 2 bases from V and 7 bases from J, with 14 bases in between. CDR1 and CDR2 from the germline V gene are SGHTA and FQGNSA. The CDR3 sequence is 14 residues long. The CDR3 here is CASSLPKGVIEAFF. The CDR3 DNA reads TGTGCCAGCAGCTTACCGAAGGGGGTCATTGAAGCTTTCTTT. Full variable domain (missing parts from reference TRBV7-2 and TRBJ1-1): GAGVSQSPSNKVTEKGKDVELRCDPISGHTALYWYRQSLGQGLEFLIYFQGNSAPDKSGLPSDRFSAERTGGSVSTLTIQRTQQEDSAVYLCASSLPKGVIEAFFGQGTRLTVV.

The V and J genes are TRBV18 and TRBJ1-2, with a weak D call TRBD1 (6 bases). The V end lost 3 bases, the J end lost 4 bases, and 21 bases lay between the germline ends. The CDR3 runs to 17 residues. Germline V lookup: CDR1 KGHSH, CDR2 LQKENI. The CDR3 coding sequence is TGTGCCAGCTCACCTCCAAATACAGGGCCCAGGCGCTATGGCTACACCTTC. Its protein product is CASSPPNTGPRRYGYTF.

The gene calls are TRBV27 and TRBJ1-4; D unclear. There are 20 residues in the CDR3. Germline assignment: CDR1 MNHEY and CDR2 SMNVEV (reference sequence). V was cut by 2 bases and J by 0 bases, with 22 bases left in between. The CDR3 sequence: CASSLRPIPGLLATNEKLFF. The CDR3 nucleotides are TGTGCCAGCAGTTTAAGACCTATACCGGGTCTTCTTGCAACTAATGAAAAACTGTTTTTT.

This clonotype was seen repeatedly, ten times or more. This sequence joins TRBV20-1 and TRBJ2-3, with 8 positions matching TRBD2. Per germline, CDR1 DFQATT and CDR2 SNEGSKA (reference sequence). This CDR3 has 15 amino acids. V was clipped by 0 bases and J by 5 bases; unmatched bases: 7. The CDR3 is CSARDRPGGGDTQYF. Here the CDR3 DNA reads TGCAGTGCTAGAGATCGACCGGGGGGGGGAGATACGCAGTATTTT.

The chain combines TRBV7-2 with TRBJ1-6, with D perhaps TRBD1 (5 bases). Trimming removed 5 bases from V and 9 bases from J, with 14 bases in between. Germline V gene lookup returns CDR1 SGHTA and CDR2 FQGNSA. There are 14 residues in the CDR3. The CDR3 sequence is CASSVQGGGSPLHF. The CDR3 nucleotides read TGTGCCAGCAGCGTGCAGGGTGGAGGTTCACCCCTCCACTTT.

The chain joins TRBV30 to TRBJ1-2, with 9 bases identical to TRBD1. This CDR3 contains 12 residues. The V gene's germline CDR1 is GTSNPN and CDR2 SVGIG (reference sequence). After removal of 5 bases from V and 2 bases from J, the junction contained 0 bases not matched to a gene. In nucleotides, the CDR3 is TGTGCCTGGGACAGGGGGAACTATGGCTACACCTTC. It specifies CAWDRGNYGYTF.

This chain joins TRBV11-2 and TRBJ1-1; possibly TRBD1 for D (6 bases). From germline, CDR1 is SGHAT and CDR2 FQNNGV. The ends were cut back, 8 bases at V and 1 base at J, with 17 bases in the middle. The CDR3 runs to 15 residues. CDR3 nucleotide sequence: TGTGCCAGCCGAAGCGATGGGGGCACGAACACTGAAGCTTTCTTT. Its protein is CASRSDGGTNTEAFF.

The chain links TRBV7-2 to TRBJ2-7, with 11 bases aligning to TRBD1. CDR3 length: 16 residues. The V gene's germline CDR1 is SGHTA and CDR2 FQGNSA. The junction had 9 bases not matched to a gene; V was cut back by 5 bases and J by 3 bases. CDR3: CASSPDGDRGFYEQYF. CDR3 DNA sequence: TGTGCCAGCAGCCCAGATGGGGACAGGGGGTTCTACGAGCAGTACTTC.

The chain couples TRBV13 to TRBJ1-5; D remains ambiguous. CDR1 and CDR2 from the germline V gene are PRHDT and FYEKMQ (reference sequence). This CDR3 has 12 amino acids. Trimming stripped 1 base from V and 8 bases from J, with 6 bases between. The CDR3 DNA follows: TGTGCCAGCAGCTTAGCTTTTGAGCCCCAGCATTTT. Its protein product is CASSLAFEPQHF.

This clonotype was detected a few times. The V and J genes are TRBV6-5 and TRBJ2-1, with 10 bases fitting TRBD2. V was clipped by 5 bases and J by 4 bases; unmatched bases: 5. Per germline, CDR1 MNHEY and CDR2 SVGAGI. This CDR3 has 15 amino acids. CDR3 bases: TGTGCCAGCAGTAATACTAGCGGGGAATACAATGAGCAGTTCTTC. It translates to CASSNTSGEYNEQFF.

In its sample, this clonotype was seen many times. The chain couples TRBV4-2 to TRBJ2-3; 8 bases align to TRBD2. The CDR3 is 15 amino acids. CDR1 and CDR2 (germline): LGHNA, YNFKEQ. V was clipped by 0 bases and J by 6 bases; unmatched bases: 5. In nucleotides, the CDR3 is TGTGCCAGCAGCCAAGATCGGGGGGGCCAGGATACGCAGTATTTT. Translating it yields CASSQDRGGQDTQYF.

This chain joins TRBV21-1 and TRBJ2-4; whether TRBD1, the table's D call, matches the DNA was not checked. TRBV21-1 is listed as a pseudogene. This CDR3 is 13 amino acids long. CDR3 protein: CASAWEGKNIQYF. For the CDR3, the DNA is TGTGCCAGCGCCTGGGAAGGGAAAAACATTCAGTACTTC.

This chain links TRBV10-3 with TRBJ2-5; D is uncertain. The CDR3 consists of 13 residues. Germline CDR1 reads ENHRY; CDR2 reads SYGVKD. V lost 3 bases to trimming and J lost 1 base, with 6 bases between them. CDR3: CAISDMGQETQYF. The CDR3 coding sequence is TGTGCCATCAGTGATATGGGCCAAGAGACCCAGTACTTC.

This clonotype has at least ten counts. The J gene is TRBJ1-2, the V gene TRBV15; 9 nucleotides agree with TRBD1. Per the germline V gene, CDR1 is LNHNV and CDR2 is YYDKDF (reference sequence). V shed 1 base, J shed 2 bases, and the junction held 2 bases outside the gene matches. This CDR3 has 15 amino acids. The CDR3 here is CATSRGDRENYGYTF. In DNA form, the CDR3 reads TGTGCCACCAGCAGAGGGGACAGGGAGAACTATGGCTACACCTTC.

This clonotype has more than one count but fewer than ten. The genes are TRBV4-1 and TRBJ1-2; D is possibly TRBD1 (5 bases). CDR3 size: 13 residues. Trimming shortened V by 4 bases and J by 9 bases, and 15 bases separated the two germline ends. Germline CDR1 is MGHRA and CDR2 is YSYEKL. The CDR3 loop is CASSRSQVVRYTF. The CDR3 DNA follows: TGCGCCAGCAGCCGTTCACAGGTCGTTCGCTACACCTTC.

The gene calls are TRBV20-1 and TRBJ1-5; 7 positions match TRBD1. With V trimmed by 3 bases and J by 4 bases, 9 bases remained unmatched. The CDR3 length is 15 residues. CDR1 and CDR2 (germline): DFQATT, SNEGSKA (reference sequence). The CDR3 nucleotides are TGCAGTGCTAGTGACAGGGCCACGGCTAATCAGCCCCAGCATTTT. It yields the protein CSASDRATANQPQHF.

This clonotype has just a few counts. The V and J genes are TRBV6-5 and TRBJ2-1; 9 nucleotides match TRBD1. This CDR3 spans 15 amino acids. Germline V gene lookup returns CDR1 MNHEY and CDR2 SVGAGI. The V gene end was trimmed by 5 bases and the J gene end by 4 bases; junction bases not matched to a gene: 6. The CDR3 DNA sequence: TGTGCCAGCAGTACCACCGGGACAGGGTACAATGAGCAGTTCTTC. As protein: CASSTTGTGYNEQFF.

The chain is built from TRBV4-1 and TRBJ2-1; TRBD2 matches at 8 bases. Germline CDR1 and CDR2: MGHRA and YSYEKL. With 2 bases clipped from V and 11 bases from J, the junction kept 14 bases outside the gene matches. The CDR3 has 16 amino acids. DNA for the CDR3: TGCGCCAGCAGCCAACCCGGGACTAGGGTCGGGGGTAAGCAGTTCTTC. Protein sequence: CASSQPGTRVGGKQFF.

In the case of this clonotype: The germline gene is not matched at one end of the junction; a read error may be the cause. The V call is TRBV6-1, the J call TRBJ2-1; 9 bases align to TRBD1. There are 17 residues in the CDR3. In germline, CDR1 is MNHNS, CDR2 SASEGT. The CDR3 protein is CASSEAYRGQLYNEQFF. As DNA, the CDR3 is TGTGCTAGCAGTGAAGCGTACAGGGGGCAGTTGTATAATGAGCAGTTCTTC.

The J gene is TRBJ2-4, the V gene TRBV30; tentative D call: TRBD2 (7 bases). The germline gives CDR1 GTSNPN, CDR2 SVGIG (reference sequence). The CDR3 is 12 amino acids. V shed 4 bases and J shed 5 bases, with 9 bases lying between them. The CDR3 sequence: CAWKGGENIQYF. The CDR3 DNA is TGTGCCTGGAAGGGGGGGGAAAACATTCAGTACTTC.

In its sample, this clonotype was seen a few times. This sequence joins TRBV29-1 and TRBJ2-7; D is uncertain. Looked up from germline, CDR1 is SQVTM and CDR2 is ANQGSEA. The V and J ends lost 4 bases and 5 bases respectively, with 12 bases between them. The CDR3 length is 12 residues. The CDR3 reads CSVVGRRNEQYF. The CDR3 region has the DNA TGCAGCGTTGTTGGCAGGCGGAACGAGCAGTACTTC.

The V and J genes are TRBV7-2 and TRBJ1-5; D not certain. Trimming took off 2 bases at V and 3 bases at J, with 5 bases between the two ends. The CDR3 runs 13 residues. Germline V gene data show CDR1 as SGHTA and CDR2 as FQGNSA. The CDR3 DNA sequence: TGTGCCAGCAGCTTACGGGACAATCAGCCCCAGCATTTT. Its protein product is CASSLRDNQPQHF.

This clonotype has only one observation. This rearrangement joins TRBV6-5 to TRBJ2-5; unclear D gene. The DNA end favors TRBJ2-7, so the J call may be wrong. CDR3 length: 14 residues. From germline, CDR1 is MNHEY and CDR2 SVGAGI. The CDR3 DNA is TGTGCCAGCAGTTACACTATCCGTCCTCCCGAGCAGTACTTC. It yields the protein CASSYTIRPPEQYF.

Worth noting for this clonotype: A much larger clone is a single base away; this may be a read error. This likely comes from a read error, as the CDR3 has no conserved phenylalanine or tryptophan at its end. The CDR3: CASSRGGPIYNEQFL. CDR3 in DNA: TGTGCCAGCAGCCGCGGGGGGCCTATCTACAATGAGCAGTTCTTA. V is TRBV12-3 or TRBV12-4 and J is TRBJ2-1; 8 bases are a match to TRBD2. This CDR3 is built from 15 residues. After removal of 6 bases from V and 3 bases from J, the junction contained 7 bases not matched to a gene.

In this sample, this clonotype turned up a few times. The CDR3 loop is CSAGTGVRETQYF. CDR3 nucleotides: TGCAGTGCTGGGACAGGGGTTAGAGAGACCCAGTACTTC. The rearrangement uses TRBV20-1 and TRBJ2-5; 10 nucleotides line up with TRBD1. The J segment lost 4 bases and the V segment lost 5 bases, leaving 4 bases of the junction unmatched. The CDR3 runs to 13 residues. Germline assignment: CDR1 DFQATT and CDR2 SNEGSKA (reference sequence).

The rearrangement joins TRBV7-2 to TRBJ2-1; the D is unclear. V lost 0 bases, J lost 2 bases, and 11 bases lay in between. The V gene's germline CDR1 is SGHTA and CDR2 FQGNSA. This CDR3 spans 16 amino acids. CDR3: CASSLAATPAYNEQFF. DNA of the CDR3: TGTGCCAGCAGCTTAGCGGCGACACCGGCCTACAATGAGCAGTTCTTC.